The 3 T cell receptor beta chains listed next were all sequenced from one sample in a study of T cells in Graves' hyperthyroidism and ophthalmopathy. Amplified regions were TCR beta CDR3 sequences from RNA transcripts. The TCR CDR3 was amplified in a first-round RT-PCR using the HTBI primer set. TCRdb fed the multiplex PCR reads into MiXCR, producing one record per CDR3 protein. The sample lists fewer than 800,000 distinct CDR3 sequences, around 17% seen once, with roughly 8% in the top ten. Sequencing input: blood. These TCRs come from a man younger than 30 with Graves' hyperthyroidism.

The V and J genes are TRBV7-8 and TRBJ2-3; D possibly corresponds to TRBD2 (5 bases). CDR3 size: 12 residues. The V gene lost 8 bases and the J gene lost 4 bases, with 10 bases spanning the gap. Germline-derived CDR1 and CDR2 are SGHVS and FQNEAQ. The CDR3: CASLRGPDTQYF. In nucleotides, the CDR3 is TGTGCCAGCTTACGGGGTCCAGATACGCAGTATTTT.

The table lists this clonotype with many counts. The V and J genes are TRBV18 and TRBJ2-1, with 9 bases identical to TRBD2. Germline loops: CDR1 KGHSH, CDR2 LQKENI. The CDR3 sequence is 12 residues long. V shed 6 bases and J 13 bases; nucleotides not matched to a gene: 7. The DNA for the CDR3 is TGTGCCAGCTCCCCGACTAGCGGTCACCAGTTCTTC. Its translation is CASSPTSGHQFF.

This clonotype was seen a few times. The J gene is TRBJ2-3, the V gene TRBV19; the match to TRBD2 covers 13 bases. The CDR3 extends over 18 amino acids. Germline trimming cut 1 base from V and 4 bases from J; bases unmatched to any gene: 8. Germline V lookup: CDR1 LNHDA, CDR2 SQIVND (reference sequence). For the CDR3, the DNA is TGTGCCAGTAGTATAGCTAAATGGACTAGCGGGAGTTCAGATACGCAGTATTTT. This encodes CASSIAKWTSGSSDTQYF.